Below, 9 T cell receptor beta chains from the same sample are listed, as sequenced in a study of shared clonotypes between healthy human individuals. The assay was immunoSEQ multiplex PCR, and TCRdb's table has in-frame clones only and misses some. Of around 370,000 clones listed, about 96% are singletons. Sample: memory CD8+ T cells sorted from blood. Subset given: CD45RO+ cells pooled with CCR7-negative TemRA cells. The receptors stem from a man aged 30 to 39 in good health.

The chain has TRBV6-1 and TRBJ1-5; the D gene is possibly TRBD1 (5 bases). The CDR3 consists of 12 residues. Trimming left V 5 bases short and J 7 bases short, with 9 bases between. Germline-derived CDR1 and CDR2 are MNHNS and SASEGT. The CDR3, as DNA: TGTGCCAGCAGTCTAGGGGAGCAGCCCCAGCATTTT. This sequence encodes CASSLGEQPQHF.

The gene calls are TRBV29-1 and TRBJ2-1, with 7 bases lining up with TRBD2. CDR1 is SQVTM, CDR2 ANQGSEA, per germline. J gave up 4 bases and V 8 bases, and 11 bases lay outside the gene matches. CDR3 length: 14 residues. The CDR3 loop is CSSKGDYSYNEQFF. The CDR3 coding sequence is TGCAGCTCCAAAGGGGACTATTCTTACAATGAGCAGTTCTTC.

V usage is TRBV27 and J usage is TRBJ2-3, with 7 nucleotides matching TRBD2. The CDR3 has 15 amino acids. The trim removed 2 bases at V and 0 bases at J, leaving 2 bases unmatched. CDR1 is MNHEY, CDR2 SMNVEV, per germline (reference sequence). CDR3 DNA: TGTGCCAGCAGTTTACTAGCGGCTAGCACAGATACGCAGTATTTT. Translated, it gives CASSLLAASTDTQYF.

J is TRBJ1-5 and V is TRBV5-1; D is unresolved. The V end lost 4 bases, the J end lost 7 bases, and 6 bases lay between the germline ends. The germline gives CDR1 SGHRS, CDR2 YFSETQ. This CDR3 comprises 11 residues. The chain's CDR3 is CASSIRQPQHF. The DNA of the CDR3 is TGCGCCAGCAGCATCAGGCAGCCCCAGCATTTT.

The sample holds one count of this clone. The chain employs TRBV14 and TRBJ1-1, with a possible D match to TRBD1 (5 bases). Germline V gene data show CDR1 as SGHDN and CDR2 as FVKESK. V was cut by 0 bases and J by 1 base, with 9 bases left in between. The CDR3 is made up of 15 amino acids. DNA for the CDR3: TGTGCCAGCAGCCAAGATCGGACACCGAACACTGAAGCTTTCTTT. This gives the protein CASSQDRTPNTEAFF.

Notes on this clone: Other nucleotide sequences in the sample specify the same CDR3. The chain carries TRBV9 and TRBJ2-7; 7 positions agree with TRBD1. V was clipped by 0 bases and J by 3 bases; unmatched bases: 0. The germline CDR1 and CDR2 sequences are SGDLS and YYNGEE. This CDR3 spans 13 amino acids. CDR3 region: CASSVDRGYEQYF. The DNA for the CDR3 is TGTGCCAGCAGCGTAGACAGGGGCTACGAGCAGTACTTC.

The chain carries TRBV5-1 and TRBJ2-3; 13 bases are shared with TRBD2. Germline CDR1 is SGHRS and CDR2 is YFSETQ. With V trimmed by 6 bases and J by 6 bases, 4 bases remained unmatched. The CDR3 runs 14 residues. The CDR3 DNA follows: TGCGCCAGCACCATACTAGCGGGAGGGGATACGCAGTATTTT. Protein product: CASTILAGGDTQYF.

J is TRBJ2-7 and V is TRBV2; 11 bases are shared with TRBD2. Germline V gene lookup returns CDR1 SNHLY and CDR2 FYNNEI. The CDR3 runs 14 residues. After removal of 4 bases from V and 4 bases from J, the junction contained 3 bases not matched to a gene. CDR3 nucleotide sequence: TGTGCCAGCAGTGTTAGACTAGCGGGGTACGAGCAGTACTTC. It encodes CASSVRLAGYEQYF.

About this clone itself: This specimen includes other DNA sequences encoding the same CDR3. V gene TRBV20-1 combines with J gene TRBJ1-1, with D hard to call. The CDR3 covers 10 residues. Germline V gene sequence: CDR1 DFQATT, CDR2 SNEGSKA (reference sequence). V gave up 3 bases and J gave up 6 bases, with 5 bases separating them. CDR3 nucleotide sequence: TGCAGTGCTAGGGCCCCTGAAGCTTTCTTT. Its translation is CSARAPEAFF.